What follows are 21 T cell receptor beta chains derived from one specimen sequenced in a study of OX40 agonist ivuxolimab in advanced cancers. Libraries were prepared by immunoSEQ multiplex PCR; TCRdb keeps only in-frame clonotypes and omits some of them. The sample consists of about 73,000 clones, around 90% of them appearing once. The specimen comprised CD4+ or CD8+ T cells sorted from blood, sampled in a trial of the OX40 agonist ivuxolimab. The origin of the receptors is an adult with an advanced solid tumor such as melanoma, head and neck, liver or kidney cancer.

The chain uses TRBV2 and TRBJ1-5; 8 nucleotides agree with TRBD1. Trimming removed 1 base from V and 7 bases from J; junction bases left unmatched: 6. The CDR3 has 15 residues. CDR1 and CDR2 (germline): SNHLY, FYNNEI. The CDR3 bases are TGTGCCAGCAGTGAAGGGACAGGGAGGGAGCAGCCCCAGCATTTT. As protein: CASSEGTGREQPQHF.

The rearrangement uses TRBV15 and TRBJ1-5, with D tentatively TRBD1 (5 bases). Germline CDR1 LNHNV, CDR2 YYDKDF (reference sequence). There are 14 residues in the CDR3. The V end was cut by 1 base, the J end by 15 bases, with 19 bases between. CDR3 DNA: TGTGCCACCAGCAGAGTCCAGGGCACGCGGTCGAGGCATTTT. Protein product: CATSRVQGTRSRHF.

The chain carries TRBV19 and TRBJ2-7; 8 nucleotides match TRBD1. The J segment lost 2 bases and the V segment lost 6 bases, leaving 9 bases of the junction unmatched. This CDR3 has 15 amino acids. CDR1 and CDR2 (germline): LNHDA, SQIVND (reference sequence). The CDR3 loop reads CASRPTGGLAYEQYF. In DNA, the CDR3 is TGTGCCAGTAGACCCACAGGGGGTCTGGCCTACGAGCAGTACTTC.

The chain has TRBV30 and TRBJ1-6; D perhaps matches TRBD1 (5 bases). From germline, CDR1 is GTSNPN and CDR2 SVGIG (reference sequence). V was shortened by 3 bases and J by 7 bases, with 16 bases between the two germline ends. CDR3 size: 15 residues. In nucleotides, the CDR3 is TGTGCCTGGAGCCTCGGGACGCCGGGGAATTCACCCCTCCACTTT. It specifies CAWSLGTPGNSPLHF.

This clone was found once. CDR3 bases: TGTGCCACCAGCAGAGATTATGGACAGAAAGAGACCCAGTACTTC. The encoded protein is CATSRDYGQKETQYF. V and J are TRBV15 and TRBJ2-5; tentative D call: TRBD1 (6 bases). The CDR3 sequence is 15 residues long. Trimming removed 0 bases at V and 3 bases at J, with 11 bases between. CDR1 LNHNV and CDR2 YYDKDF come from the germline V gene (reference sequence). Variable domain in full (rest from reference TRBV15 and TRBJ2-5): DAMVIQNPRYQVTQFGKPVTLSCSQTLNHNVMYWYQQKSSQAPKLLFHYYDKDFNNEADTPDNFQSRRPNTSFCFLDIRSPGLGDTAMYLCATSRDYGQKETQYFGPGTRLLVL.

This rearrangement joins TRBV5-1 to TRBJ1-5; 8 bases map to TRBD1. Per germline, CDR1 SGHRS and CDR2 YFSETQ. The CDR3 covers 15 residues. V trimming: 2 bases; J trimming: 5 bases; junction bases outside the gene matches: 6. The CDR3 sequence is CASSFAGTGDQPQHF. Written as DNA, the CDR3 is TGCGCCAGCAGCTTCGCCGGGACAGGAGATCAGCCCCAGCATTTT.

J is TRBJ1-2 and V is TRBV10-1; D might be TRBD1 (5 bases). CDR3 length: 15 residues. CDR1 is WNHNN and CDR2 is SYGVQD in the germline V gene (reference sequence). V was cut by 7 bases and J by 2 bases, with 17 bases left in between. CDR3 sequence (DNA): TGCGCCAGCAATCCGGGACCGCCGTTCAACTATGGCTACACCTTC. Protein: CASNPGPPFNYGYTF.

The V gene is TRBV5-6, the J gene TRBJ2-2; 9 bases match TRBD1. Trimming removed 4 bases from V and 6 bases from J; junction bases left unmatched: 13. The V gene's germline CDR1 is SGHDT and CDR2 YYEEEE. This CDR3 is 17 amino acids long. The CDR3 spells CASSPDRDREVPGELFF. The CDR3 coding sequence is TGTGCCAGCAGCCCGGACCGGGACAGGGAGGTTCCCGGGGAGCTGTTTTTT.

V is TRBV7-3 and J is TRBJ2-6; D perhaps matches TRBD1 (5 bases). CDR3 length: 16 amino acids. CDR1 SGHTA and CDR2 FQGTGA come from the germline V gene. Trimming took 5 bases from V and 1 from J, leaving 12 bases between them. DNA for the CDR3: TGTGCCAGCAGCCCCGGACATTTTTCTGGGGCCAACGTCCTGACTTTC. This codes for CASSPGHFSGANVLTF.

The CDR3 spells CASSQGANYGYTF. The DNA of the CDR3 is TGCGCCAGCAGCCAGGGAGCTAACTATGGCTACACCTTC. V gene TRBV5-1 combines with J gene TRBJ1-2, with D perhaps TRBD1 (5 bases). Germline CDR1 is SGHRS and CDR2 is YFSETQ. Deletions cut 4 bases from V and 0 bases from J, with 7 bases between. The CDR3 has 13 residues.

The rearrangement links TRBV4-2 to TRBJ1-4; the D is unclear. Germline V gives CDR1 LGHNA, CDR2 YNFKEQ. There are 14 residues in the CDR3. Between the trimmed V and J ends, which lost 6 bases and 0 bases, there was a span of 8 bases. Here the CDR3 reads CASRKQSTNEKLFF. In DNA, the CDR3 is TGTGCCAGCAGAAAACAGTCAACTAATGAAAAACTGTTTTTT.

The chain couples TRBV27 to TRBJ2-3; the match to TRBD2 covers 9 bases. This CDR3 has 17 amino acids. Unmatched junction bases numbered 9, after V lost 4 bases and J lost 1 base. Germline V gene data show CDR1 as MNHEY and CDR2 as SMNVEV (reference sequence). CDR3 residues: CASSSRVSGSRTDTQYF. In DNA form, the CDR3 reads TGTGCCAGCAGTTCCCGTGTTAGCGGGAGTCGCACAGATACGCAGTATTTT.

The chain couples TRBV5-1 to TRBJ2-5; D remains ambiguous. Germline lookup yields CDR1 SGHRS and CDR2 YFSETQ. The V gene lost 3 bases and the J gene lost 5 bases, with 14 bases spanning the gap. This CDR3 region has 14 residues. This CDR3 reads CASSSPSLGETQYF. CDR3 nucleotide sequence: TGCGCCAGCAGCTCCCCATCGCTGGGGGAGACCCAGTACTTC.

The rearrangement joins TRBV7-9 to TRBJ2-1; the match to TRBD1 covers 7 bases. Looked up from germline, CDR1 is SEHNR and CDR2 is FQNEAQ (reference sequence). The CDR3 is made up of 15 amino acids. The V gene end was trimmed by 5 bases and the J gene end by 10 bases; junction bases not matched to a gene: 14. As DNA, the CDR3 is TGTGCCAGCAGCCCCCGACAGGGTTTGGGATACGAGCAGTTCTTC. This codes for CASSPRQGLGYEQFF.

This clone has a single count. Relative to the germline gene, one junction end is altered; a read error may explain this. The CDR3: CASSSYLQLAKNIQYF. CDR3 DNA: TGTGCTAGCAGCTCCTACTTACAACTAGCCAAAAACATTCAGTACTTC. The chain carries TRBV7-7 and TRBJ2-4; D unclear. The CDR3 runs 16 residues. Germline V lookup: CDR1 SSHAT, CDR2 FNYEAQ (reference sequence).

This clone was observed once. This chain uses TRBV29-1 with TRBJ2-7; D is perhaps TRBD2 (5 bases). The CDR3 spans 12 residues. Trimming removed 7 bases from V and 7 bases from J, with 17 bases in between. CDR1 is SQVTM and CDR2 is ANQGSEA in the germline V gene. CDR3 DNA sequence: TGCAGCGCAAAGGCCTCTGAGCGGGAGCAGTACTTC. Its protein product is CSAKASEREQYF.

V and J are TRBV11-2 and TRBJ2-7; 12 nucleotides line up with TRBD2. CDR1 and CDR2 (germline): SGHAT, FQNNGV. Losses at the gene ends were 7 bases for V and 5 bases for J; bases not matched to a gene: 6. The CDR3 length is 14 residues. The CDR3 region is CASTGTSGFHEQYF. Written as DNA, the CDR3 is TGTGCCAGCACCGGGACTAGCGGGTTCCACGAGCAGTACTTC.

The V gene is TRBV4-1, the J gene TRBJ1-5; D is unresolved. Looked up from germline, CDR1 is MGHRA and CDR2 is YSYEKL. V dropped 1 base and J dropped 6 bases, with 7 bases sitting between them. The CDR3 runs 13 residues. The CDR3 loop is CASSQGLGQPQHF. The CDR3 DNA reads TGCGCCAGCAGCCAAGGTTTGGGTCAGCCCCAGCATTTT.

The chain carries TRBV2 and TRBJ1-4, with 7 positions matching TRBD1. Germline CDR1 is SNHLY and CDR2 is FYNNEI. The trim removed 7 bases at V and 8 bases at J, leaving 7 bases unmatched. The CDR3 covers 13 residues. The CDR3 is CASIRDRWEKLFF. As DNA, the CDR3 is TGTGCCAGCATCCGGGACAGATGGGAAAAACTGTTTTTT.

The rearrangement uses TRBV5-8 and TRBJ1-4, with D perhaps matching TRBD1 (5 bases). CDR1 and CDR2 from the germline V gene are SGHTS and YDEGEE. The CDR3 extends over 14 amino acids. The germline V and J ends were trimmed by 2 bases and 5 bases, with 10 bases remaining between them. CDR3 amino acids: CASSFRRGNEKLFF. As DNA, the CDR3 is TGTGCCAGCAGCTTCCGCCGGGGGAATGAAAAACTGTTTTTT.

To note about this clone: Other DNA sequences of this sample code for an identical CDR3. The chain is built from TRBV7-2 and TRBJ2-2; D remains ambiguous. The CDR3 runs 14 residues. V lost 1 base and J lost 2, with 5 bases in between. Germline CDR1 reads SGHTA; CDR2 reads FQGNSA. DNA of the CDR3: TGTGCCAGCAGCTTAGGACTCAACACCGGGGAGCTGTTTTTT. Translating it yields CASSLGLNTGELFF.